These T cell receptor beta chains were read from a single sample in a study of shared clonotypes between healthy human individuals. Method: immunoSEQ multiplex PCR; TCRdb's copy keeps in-frame clones and lacks some. The sample includes roughly 2.4 million clones, roughly 95% of them seen just once. The specimen was naive CD4+ T cells sorted from blood. The receptors originated from a man aged 18 to 29 in good health. CDR3s include the opening cysteine and the closing phenylalanine or tryptophan. The order of the fields is clone size, CDR3 length, V gene, CDR3 protein. For some rows the clone size is stated as once, few or many, or as a class when expanded; others skip it.

-	11	TRBV20-1	CSASHRAEQFF
-	15	TRBV27	CASSLAGRSTDTQYF
-	14	TRBV11-3	CASSLGPTATEAFF
-	17	TRBV7-6	CASSLIVIAGLNTEAFF
once	16	TRBV18	CASSPRTQPGLSTQYF
-	15	TRBV19	CASSALRGDGYGYTF
-	15	TRBV6-5	CASSSPEGPYNEQFF
-	19	TRBV4-1	CASSQDGRQGQYLNQPQHF
once	14	TRBV5-6	CASSLGERGYEQFF
-	16	TRBV30	CAWSPGTGSANEKLFF
-	15	TRBV9	CASSVGTTLNEKLFF
-	16	TRBV6-1	CASSEYRGWDAQPQHF
-	13	TRBV6-1	CATRGDRAYEQYF
once	16	TRBV7-3	CASSLSSGALEETQYF
-	14	TRBV7-9	CASSLEGAYTEAFF
-	12	TRBV10-3	CAIGGLEETQYF
-	13	TRBV7-2	CASSPDPPWGYTF
-	14	TRBV5-6	CASSWGAGNTEAFF
-	15	TRBV6-7	CASSYDASSYNEQFF
once	19	TRBV2	CASTPPGLAGPTVTDTQYF
-	16	TRBV30	CAWSENSPRIWYGYTF
-	14	TRBV7-2	CASSLAGGVDTQYF
-	14	TRBV6-8	CASHEIYRKNIQYF
-	15	TRBV5-1	CASSRRQGETNEAFF
-	14	TRBV7-2	CASSLSQINEKLFF
-	14	TRBV28	CASSETGFGAEAFF
-	14	TRBV28	CASSLAVSNQPQHF
-	16	TRBV30	CAWSGTSGTVIYEQYF
-	14	TRBV6-5	CASSRAIRNSPLHF
-	13	TRBV5-1	CASSLGGGETQYF
-	14	TRBV6-6	CASSYGGPNQPQHF
-	13	TRBV14	CASSQGGDRGYTF
-	14	TRBV19	CASARPGVSYEQYF
-	14	TRBV30	CAWSELTGRGGYTF
once	13	TRBV10-3	CAIGDGDPGSKYF
-	13	TRBV7-9	CASSPGTPYEQYF
-	15	TRBV6-6	CASSPRGLYSYEQYF
-	16	TRBV5-1	CASSLAGTSGGYEQYF
few	11	TRBV30	CAWSERESYTF
-	13	TRBV6-1	CASRIRVTGELFF
-	11	TRBV6-6	CASSHTYEQYF
-	14	TRBV9	CASSVGVVGGEAFF
few	13	TRBV18	CASAPGDTYEQYF
-	13	TRBV6-5	CASTKGQITEAFF
-	13	TRBV19	CASSQGAVETQYF
-	14	TRBV28	CASSLGGAQTEAFF
-	13	TRBV2	CASSAGHNTEAFF
-	16	TRBV19	CASTRDRVVGNQPQHF
-	14	TRBV9	CASSVGLGYGELFF
-	13	TRBV30	CAWSVPGRDTQYF
-	14	TRBV19	CASSRDRGLYEQYF
-	15	TRBV6-6	CASSYLSQGNTEAFF
-	14	TRBV5-1	CASRAGTGTDTQYF
-	15	TRBV5-1	CASSLEGGSNQPQHF
-	15	TRBV5-1	CASRHGGGDTDTQYF
few	15	TRBV18	CASSYGTGGNTEAFF